This is a list of T cell receptor beta chains from one sample in a study of molecular identifiers for immune sequencing clone quantification. TCRdb recomputed calls from the PCR reads with MiXCR, one row per CDR3 protein. The sample has roughly 100,000 distinct CDR3 sequences; about 35% are singletons. The sequencing sample was made of naive CD8+ T cells from blood, with Jurkat cell RNA spiked in. Receptors originate from a human donor in good health. Some libraries in this study had Jurkat cell RNA spiked in. CDR3s include the opening cysteine and the closing phenylalanine or tryptophan. D genes are given only for firm matches. Rows give clone size only sometimes, using once, few, many, or a class for an expanded clone.

d_call	v_call	clone_size	j_call	cdr3_aa	cdr3_nt
-	TRBV5-6	few	TRBJ2-7	CASSVGHRYEQYF	TGTGCCAGCAGCGTGGGACACCGCTACGAGCAGTACTTC
-	TRBV10-3	few	TRBJ2-1	CAIGGEGDIEQFF	TGTGCCATCGGAGGGGAGGGGGACATTGAGCAGTTCTTC
TRBD1	TRBV4-3	-	TRBJ1-4	CASSQWQGDNEKLFF	TGCGCCAGCAGCCAATGGCAGGGGGATAATGAAAAACTGTTTTTT
TRBD2	TRBV7-2	many	TRBJ2-1	CASSPIGLAGGGNEQFF	TGTGCCAGCAGCCCAATCGGGCTAGCGGGAGGAGGCAATGAGCAGTTCTTC
TRBD1	TRBV4-3	few	TRBJ1-3	CASSPSGGTDGNTIYF	TGCGCCAGCAGCCCCTCGGGGGGGACAGATGGAAACACCATATATTTT
-	TRBV9	-	TRBJ2-3	CASSAGSSTDTQYF	TGTGCCAGCAGCGCCGGTTCTAGCACAGATACGCAGTATTTT
-	TRBV4-1	few	TRBJ1-5	CASSQDGGRADQPQHF	TGCGCCAGCAGCCAAGATGGGGGCAGGGCCGATCAGCCCCAGCATTTT
TRBD2	TRBV7-2	many	TRBJ2-3	CASSLDPGLAGILSTDTQYF	TGTGCCAGCAGCTTGGACCCGGGACTAGCGGGAATCCTTAGCACAGATACGCAGTATTTT
-	TRBV2	few	TRBJ2-7	CASSDSTAGPYEQYF	TGTGCCAGCAGTGACTCCACTGCGGGGCCCTACGAGCAGTACTTC
-	TRBV4-1	-	TRBJ2-2	CASSQGLRDGVPGELFF	TGCGCCAGCAGCCAAGGGTTGAGAGATGGGGTGCCCGGGGAGCTGTTTTTT
-	TRBV6-2/TRBV6-3	few	TRBJ2-1	CASSQTYNEQFF	TGTGCCAGCAGTCAGACATACAATGAGCAGTTCTTC
-	TRBV2	many	TRBJ1-1	CASRGFGREAFF	TGTGCCAGCAGGGGGTTTGGACGTGAAGCTTTCTTT
TRBD1	TRBV28	-	TRBJ2-5	CASSMTGDETQYF	TGTGCCAGCAGCATGACAGGGGACGAGACCCAGTACTTC
TRBD1	TRBV4-1	many	TRBJ2-1	CASSQDKGANEQFF	TGCGCCAGCAGCCAAGATAAGGGGGCAAATGAGCAGTTCTTC
-	TRBV19	-	TRBJ2-2	CASMANTGELFF	TGTGCCAGTATGGCGAACACCGGGGAGCTGTTTTTT
-	TRBV4-3	-	TRBJ2-7	CASSQDLVTAYEQYF	TGCGCCAGCAGCCAAGACTTGGTGACCGCCTACGAGCAGTACTTC
-	TRBV5-5	-	TRBJ1-2	CASSLGSSYFYGYTF	TGTGCCAGCAGCTTGGGGTCCTCTTACTTTTATGGCTACACCTTC
-	TRBV28	few	TRBJ2-2	CASSFGPGHTGELFF	-
-	TRBV27	-	TRBJ1-5	CASSPPGHQPQPF	TGTGCCAGCAGTCCCCCCGGCCATCAGCCCCAGCCTTTT
TRBD2	TRBV9	few	TRBJ2-1	CASSPPEREDEQFF	TGTGCCAGCAGCCCGCCCGAGCGGGAGGATGAGCAGTTCTTC
-	TRBV6-5	many	TRBJ2-1	CASSSSSYNEQFF	TGTGCCAGCAGTTCTAGCTCCTACAATGAGCAGTTCTTC
TRBD2	TRBV10-2	few	TRBJ2-7	CASRTGRAQYF	TGCGCCAGCAGGACCGGGAGGGCCCAGTACTTC
-	TRBV12-3/TRBV12-4	many	TRBJ2-3	CASSSSRDRTDTQYF	TGTGCCAGCAGTTCCTCGCGGGATAGGACAGATACGCAGTATTTT
-	TRBV7-6	few	TRBJ2-1	CASSLTSNEQFF	TGTGCCAGCAGCTTGACCAGCAATGAGCAGTTCTTC
-	TRBV27	-	TRBJ1-4	CASRPWAGSEKLFF	TGTGCCAGCAGACCATGGGCGGGGAGTGAAAAACTGTTTTTT
-	TRBV6-1	-	TRBJ1-5	CASRGVRQPQHF	TGTGCCAGCAGGGGGGTTCGCCAGCCCCAGCATTTT
-	TRBV7-9	-	TRBJ2-4	CASSPFTGNLAKNIQYF	TGTGCCAGCAGCCCCTTTACAGGAAATCTAGCCAAAAACATTCAGTACTTC
-	TRBV12-3/TRBV12-4	many	TRBJ2-1	CASSLRLYNEQFF	TGTGCCAGCAGTTTACGCCTCTACAATGAGCAGTTCTTC
-	TRBV4-2	-	TRBJ2-7	CASSQDLRGGLTYEQYF	TGTGCCAGCAGCCAAGATCTTCGAGGGGGTCTGACCTACGAGCAGTACTTC
TRBD1	TRBV5-6	few	TRBJ2-4	CASSGDRGRFDIQYF	TGTGCCAGCAGCGGGGACAGGGGAAGGTTTGACATTCAGTACTTC
-	TRBV3-1	-	TRBJ1-5	CASSRGTGTNSQPQHF	TGTGCCAGCAGCCGCGGAACCGGGACAAATAGTCAGCCCCAGCATTTT
-	TRBV20-1	few	TRBJ2-3	CSARLGLQNTQYF	TGCAGTGCTAGGCTCGGCTTACAGAATACGCAGTATTTT
-	TRBV4-3	-	TRBJ1-2	CASSQDGSPNNGYTF	TGCGCCAGCAGCCAAGACGGGTCCCCGAACAATGGCTACACCTTC
TRBD2	TRBV6-6	few	TRBJ2-6	CASSYSALAGVGANVLTF	TGTGCCAGCAGTTACTCGGCACTAGCGGGAGTTGGGGCCAACGTCCTGACTTTC
-	TRBV5-6	-	TRBJ2-3	CASRYGSTGTQYF	TGTGCCAGCAGGTACGGGAGCACAGGTACGCAGTATTTT
-	TRBV27	few	TRBJ1-5	CASSPVGGQPQHF	TGTGCCAGCAGTCCCGTCGGGGGGCAGCCCCAGCATTTT
-	TRBV28	once	TRBJ2-7	CASSFGRNYEQCF	TGTGCCAGCAGTTTTGGGCGGAACTACGAGCAGTGCTTC
-	TRBV29-1	medium-sized	TRBJ1-2	CSAPSTDLADGYTF	TGCAGCGCCCCGTCGACAGATCTAGCAGATGGCTACACCTTC
-	TRBV20-1	once	TRBJ2-1	CSARANSYNEQFF	TGCAGTGCAAGAGCGAACAGCTACAATGAGCAGTTCTTC
-	TRBV13	few	TRBJ2-3	CASSPAATSTDTQYF	TGTGCCAGCAGTCCTGCGGCTACCAGCACAGATACGCAGTATTTT
TRBD1	TRBV12-5	-	TRBJ2-3	CASGIGTGDTDTQCF	TGTGCTAGTGGTATCGGGACAGGGGACACAGATACGCAGTGTTTT
-	TRBV20-1	many	TRBJ2-3	CSASGFGESTDTQYF	TGCAGTGCTAGTGGTTTTGGGGAGAGCACAGATACGCAGTATTTT
TRBD2	TRBV11-3	-	TRBJ2-1	CASSLEGLAGHNEQFF	TGTGCCAGCAGCTTAGAAGGACTAGCGGGACACAATGAGCAGTTCTTC
-	TRBV5-1	-	TRBJ1-3	CASSLGSGNTIYF	TGCGCCAGCAGCTTGGGTTCTGGAAACACCATATATTTT
-	TRBV2	-	TRBJ2-1	CASMWASSYNEQFF	TGTGCCAGCATGTGGGCGAGCTCCTACAATGAGCAGTTCTTC
-	TRBV6-2/TRBV6-3	-	TRBJ1-5	CASRIDRNSNQPQHF	TGTGCCAGCAGAATAGACAGGAATAGCAATCAACCCCAGCATTTT
TRBD2	TRBV7-9	-	TRBJ2-1	CASEGLAVLTYSEQFF	TGTGCCAGCGAAGGGCTAGCGGTCCTAACCTACAGTGAGCAGTTCTTC
TRBD2	TRBV9	few	TRBJ2-1	CASSVGLSAGGPKNEQFF	TGTGCCAGCAGCGTAGGTCTATCGGCGGGAGGGCCCAAAAATGAGCAGTTCTTC
TRBD2	TRBV4-3	few	TRBJ2-3	CASSQGLAEYTDTQYF	TGCGCCAGCAGCCAAGGACTAGCGGAGTACACAGATACGCAGTATTTT
-	TRBV20-1	-	TRBJ2-2	CSARTENTGELFF	TGCAGTGCTCGGACAGAGAACACCGGGGAGCTGTTTTTT
-	TRBV7-9	many	TRBJ2-3	CASSLFGDTQYF	TGTGCCAGCAGCTTGTTCGGCGATACGCAGTATTTT
-	TRBV20-1	many	TRBJ2-2	CSARGTGNTGELFF	TGCAGTGCTAGGGGGACGGGGAACACCGGGGAGCTGTTTTTT
-	TRBV28	few	TRBJ1-2	CASSLGPDSSNYGYTF	TGTGCCAGCAGTTTAGGACCGGACAGCTCTAACTATGGCTACACCTTC
-	TRBV7-9	many	TRBJ1-4	CASSLADGTNEKLFF	TGTGCCAGCAGCTTAGCGGACGGTACTAATGAAAAACTGTTTTTT
TRBD1	TRBV13	-	TRBJ2-6	CASSLGRYRGQSGANVLTF	TGTGCCAGCAGCTTAGGCCGGTATAGGGGGCAGTCTGGGGCCAACGTCCTGACTTTC
TRBD2	TRBV28	many	TRBJ2-4	CASSFPPLAGAKNIQYF	TGTGCCAGCAGTTTCCCCCCCCTAGCGGGGGCCAAAAACATTCAGTACTTC
-	TRBV9	few	TRBJ2-5	CASSQGGGLETQYF	TGTGCCAGCAGCCAGGGTGGGGGGCTGGAGACCCAGTACTTC
-	TRBV28	-	TRBJ2-2	CASSWGGGLYTGELIF	TGTGCCAGCAGTTGGGGGGGCGGGCTCTACACCGGGGAGCTGATTTTT
TRBD1	TRBV28	-	TRBJ1-1	CASSTTRQGLNTEAFF	TGTGCCAGCAGCACAACCAGACAGGGCCTGAACACTGAAGCTTTCTTT
TRBD1	TRBV6-6	-	TRBJ2-7	CASSYRTGDYEQYF	TGTGCCAGCAGTTACCGGACAGGAGACTACGAGCAGTACTTC